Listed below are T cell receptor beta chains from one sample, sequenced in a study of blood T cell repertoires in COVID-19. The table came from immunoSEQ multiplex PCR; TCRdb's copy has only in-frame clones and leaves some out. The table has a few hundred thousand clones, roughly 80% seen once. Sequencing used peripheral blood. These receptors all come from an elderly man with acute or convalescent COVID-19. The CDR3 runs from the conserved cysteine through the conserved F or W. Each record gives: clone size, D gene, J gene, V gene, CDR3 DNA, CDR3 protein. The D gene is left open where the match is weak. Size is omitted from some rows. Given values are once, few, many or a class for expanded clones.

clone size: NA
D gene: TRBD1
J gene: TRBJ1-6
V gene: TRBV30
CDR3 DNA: TGTGCCTGGGGCCGGGACAGGGGGGTTTCCTATAATTCACCCCTCCACTTT
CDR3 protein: CAWGRDRGVSYNSPLHF

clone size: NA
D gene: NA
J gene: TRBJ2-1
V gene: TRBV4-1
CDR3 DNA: TGCGCCAGCAGCCAACTCTCCAGCTACAATGAGCAGTTCTTC
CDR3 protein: CASSQLSSYNEQFF

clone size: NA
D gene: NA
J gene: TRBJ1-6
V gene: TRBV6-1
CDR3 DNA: TGTGCCAGCAGTGAAGGAACGAGAAATTCACCCCTCCACTTT
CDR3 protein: CASSEGTRNSPLHF

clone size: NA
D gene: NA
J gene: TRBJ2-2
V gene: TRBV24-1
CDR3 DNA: TGTGCCACCAGAGTCGGGGGTAAAAAAGAGGCCGGGGAGCTGTTTTTT
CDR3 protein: CATRVGGKKEAGELFF

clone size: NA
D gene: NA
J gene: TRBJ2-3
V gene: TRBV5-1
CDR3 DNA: TGCGCCAGCAGCCTACGCACAGATACGCAGTATTTT
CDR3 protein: CASSLRTDTQYF

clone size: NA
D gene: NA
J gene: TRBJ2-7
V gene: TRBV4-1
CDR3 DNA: TGCGCCAGCAGCCAAGGACACCTCTACGAGCAGTACTTC
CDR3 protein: CASSQGHLYEQYF

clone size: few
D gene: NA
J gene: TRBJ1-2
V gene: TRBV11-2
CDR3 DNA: TGTGCCAGCAGCTTAGACGGCAGGGGTTATGGCTACACCTTC
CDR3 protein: CASSLDGRGYGYTF

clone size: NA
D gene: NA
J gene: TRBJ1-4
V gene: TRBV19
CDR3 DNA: TGTGCCAGTATGAGGGAGGTGCAAGGGACACTGTTTTTT
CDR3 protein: CASMREVQGTLFF

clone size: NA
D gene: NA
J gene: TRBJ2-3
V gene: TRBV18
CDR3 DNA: TGTGCCAGCTCAGGAGAGGGTACGCAGTATTTT
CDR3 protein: CASSGEGTQYF

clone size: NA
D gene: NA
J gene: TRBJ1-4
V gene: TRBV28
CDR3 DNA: TGTGCCAGCATTAGGGGGGGGACTCAGGCCGGTGAAAAACTGTTTTTT
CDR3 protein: CASIRGGTQAGEKLFF

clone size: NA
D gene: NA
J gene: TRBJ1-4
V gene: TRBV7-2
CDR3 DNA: TGTGCCAGCAGCTTAGGTCCGTCGCAGGGTAACGAAAAACTGTTTTTT
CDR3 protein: CASSLGPSQGNEKLFF

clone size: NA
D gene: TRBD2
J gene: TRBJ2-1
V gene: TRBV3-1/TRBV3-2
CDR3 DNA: TGTGCCAGCAGCCAAGTACTAGCGGGAGGGCTAAGTTCCTACAATGAGCAGTTCTTC
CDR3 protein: CASSQVLAGGLSSYNEQFF

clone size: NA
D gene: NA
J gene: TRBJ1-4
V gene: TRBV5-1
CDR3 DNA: TGCGCCAGCAGCTTGGGTCAGGGCATTTATGAAAAACTGTTTTTT
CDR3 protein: CASSLGQGIYEKLFF

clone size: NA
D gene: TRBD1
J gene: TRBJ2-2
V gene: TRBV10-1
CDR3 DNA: TGCGCCAGCAGTGAGTTTCGGACAGGGAACACCGGGGAGCTGTTTTTT
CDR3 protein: CASSEFRTGNTGELFF

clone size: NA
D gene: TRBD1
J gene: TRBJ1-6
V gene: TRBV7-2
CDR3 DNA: TGTGCCAGCAGCTTTGGGTACAGGGGGGGCTATAATTCACCCCTCCACTTT
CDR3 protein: CASSFGYRGGYNSPLHF

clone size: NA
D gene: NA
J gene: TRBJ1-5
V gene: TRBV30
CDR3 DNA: TGTGCCTGGAGTGTATCCAGGGGCCAGCCCCAGCATTTT
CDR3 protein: CAWSVSRGQPQHF

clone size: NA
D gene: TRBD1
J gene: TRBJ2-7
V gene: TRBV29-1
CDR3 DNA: TGCAGCGTTAACAGGGGACCCAACGAGCAGTACTTC
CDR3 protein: CSVNRGPNEQYF

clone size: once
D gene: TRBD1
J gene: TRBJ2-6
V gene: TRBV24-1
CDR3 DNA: TGTGCCACCAGTGGAGGGCAGGGGGAAAGCTCTGGGGCCAACGTCCTGACTTTC
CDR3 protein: CATSGGQGESSGANVLTF